The clone carrying this T cell receptor beta chain was seen only once. Its specificity is not known. The sequencing template was cDNA reverse transcribed from extracted RNA. Assay used: immunoSEQ multiplex PCR; TCRdb lists only in-frame clones, some missing. The table shows fewer than 250,000 clones, with 57% occurring only once. CDR3 length equals 13 residues. Germline CDR1 is GTSNPN and CDR2 is SVGIG (reference sequence). V lost 3 bases to trimming and J lost 8 bases, with 16 bases between them. Alopecia areata patients gave lesional scalp punch biopsies and peripheral blood samples. CD4+ and CD8+ T cells were sorted from PBMCs. The sample belongs to a study of CD8+ T cells in alopecia areata. Looking at the study overall: Treatment with tofacitinib (6 to 18 months) was followed by 6 months off drug. General observations from the study: Scalp repertoires also include resident alphabeta T cells from normal skin.

The sequencing here drew on CD4+ T cells sorted from blood, taken at week 0. This clonotype was obtained from a human donor with alopecia areata. V gene TRBV30 combines with J gene TRBJ1-2; D gene ambiguous. CDR3 amino acids: CAWSPREFGGYTF. The CDR3 DNA sequence: TGTGCCTGGAGCCCAAGGGAGTTTGGGGGCTACACCTTC.